The 32 T cell receptor beta chains given below trace back to one sample, sequenced in a study of graft-versus-host responses after intestinal transplantation. These TCRs' antigens remain unknown. Repertoires were generated with immunoSEQ multiplex PCR, while TCRdb's copy carries only in-frame clones and drops some. In the table there are under 150,000 clones, around 90% of which are singletons. Material: unstimulated CD4+ T cells sorted from spleen or lymph node cells, obtained before intestinal transplant. These receptors originate from a human donor who received an intestinal transplant.

CDR3 in amino acids: CAISDVGASTDTQYF. Here the CDR3 DNA reads TGTGCCATCAGTGATGTGGGGGCTAGCACAGATACGCAGTATTTT. The chain has TRBV10-3 and TRBJ2-3; the D gene is possibly TRBD1 (6 bases). The V gene's germline CDR1 is ENHRY and CDR2 SYGVKD. V was pared by 3 bases and J by 0 bases, with 10 bases between. This CDR3 comprises 15 residues.

The V call is TRBV6-1, the J call TRBJ2-7, with D possibly being TRBD1 or TRBD2 (5 bases each). V lost 8 bases and J lost 2, with 16 bases in between. This CDR3 is built from 14 residues. CDR1 and CDR2 from the germline V gene are MNHNS and SASEGT. CDR3 nucleotides: TGTGCCAGCGGGGGACGGGACCGGCCCTACGAGCAGTACTTC. The encoded protein is CASGGRDRPYEQYF.

This clone was found once. V is TRBV2 and J is TRBJ1-1, with D maybe TRBD1 (6 bases). Germline CDR1 SNHLY, CDR2 FYNNEI. V lost 1 base to trimming and J lost 3 bases, with 12 bases between them. CDR3 length equals 15 residues. CDR3: CASSEEGGAYTEAFF. The CDR3 DNA reads TGTGCCAGCAGTGAAGAAGGGGGAGCGTACACTGAAGCTTTCTTT. Looking up the rest from reference TRBV2 and TRBJ1-1 gives the full variable domain: EPEVTQTPSHQVTQMGQEVILRCVPISNHLYFYWYRQILGQKVEFLVSFYNNEISEKSEIFDDQFSVERPDGSNFTLKIRSTKLEDSAMYFCASSEEGGAYTEAFFGQGTRLTVV.

The CDR3 reads CASSPGTGAGNTIYF. The DNA for the CDR3 is TGTGCCAGCAGTCCCGGGACAGGGGCCGGAAACACCATATATTTT. This chain connects TRBV2 to TRBJ1-3; TRBD1 aligns across 10 bases. The CDR3 runs to 15 residues. The V segment lost 5 bases and the J segment 4 bases; nucleotides outside the gene matches: 5. Germline CDR1 is SNHLY and CDR2 is FYNNEI.

The CDR3, as DNA: TGCGCCAGCAGCTCCACCCCAGGGAAGGGAACTGAAGCTTTCTTT. Its protein product is CASSSTPGKGTEAFF. The chain combines TRBV5-1 with TRBJ1-1; tentatively, D is TRBD1 (5 bases). CDR3 length equals 15 residues. Trimming removed 3 bases at V and 5 bases at J, with 17 bases between. In germline, CDR1 is SGHRS, CDR2 YFSETQ.

This chain joins TRBV9 and TRBJ2-5; 8 bases match TRBD2. Germline-derived CDR1 and CDR2 are SGDLS and YYNGEE. The CDR3 loop spans 15 amino acids. V lost 0 bases, J lost 5 bases, and 6 bases stayed unmatched. The CDR3 loop is CASSVVAGKAETQYF. CDR3 DNA sequence: TGTGCCAGCAGCGTAGTAGCGGGGAAGGCGGAGACCCAGTACTTC.

The chain joins TRBV6-4 to TRBJ2-7; TRBD1 matches 10 bases. CDR1 and CDR2 from the germline V gene are MRHNA and SNTAGT. J was trimmed by 6 bases and V by 4 bases; bases with no gene match: 6. The CDR3 is made up of 14 amino acids. In DNA, the CDR3 is TGTGCCAGCAGTGGGGACAGGGGAATCGGCGAGCAGTACTTC. Its protein is CASSGDRGIGEQYF.

The chain is built from TRBV30 and TRBJ2-7, with TRBD2 as a possible D gene (6 bases). From germline, CDR1 is GTSNPN and CDR2 SVGIG (reference sequence). The CDR3 is made up of 12 amino acids. The V and J ends lost 3 bases and 3 bases respectively, with 9 bases between them. The CDR3 coding sequence is TGTGCCTGGAGCAGGGAGGACTACGAGCAGTACTTC. It codes for CAWSREDYEQYF.

The chain combines TRBV7-8 with TRBJ1-1, with no clear D. V was clipped by 1 base and J by 4 bases, with 13 bases between them. The CDR3 consists of 15 residues. Germline-derived CDR1 and CDR2 are SGHVS and FQNEAQ. The CDR3 here is CASSLEWRGGTEAFF. The CDR3 region has the DNA TGTGCCAGCAGCTTAGAGTGGCGGGGAGGCACTGAAGCTTTCTTT.

The V call is TRBV2, the J call TRBJ1-2, with unresolved D. The CDR3 is 13 residues long. Germline V gene data show CDR1 as SNHLY and CDR2 as FYNNEI. Trimming removed 6 bases at V and 8 bases at J, with 16 bases between. CDR3 in DNA: TGTGCCAGCAGCCTGCACAGTATGCAAGGCTACACCTTC. Translating it yields CASSLHSMQGYTF.

The rearrangement uses TRBV6-1 and TRBJ2-5; D might be TRBD2 (5 bases). The CDR3 totals 14 residues. Germline CDR1 is MNHNS and CDR2 is SASEGT. V dropped 2 bases and J dropped 1 base, with 8 bases sitting between them. This CDR3 is CASSEYGVQETQYF. Here the CDR3 DNA reads TGTGCCAGCAGTGAATACGGGGTCCAAGAGACCCAGTACTTC.

This chain connects TRBV12-5 to TRBJ1-3; D unclear. Germline V gene data show CDR1 as LGHNT and CDR2 as FRNRAP. The CDR3 is 13 residues long. Trimming shortened V by 3 bases and J by 0 bases, and 3 bases separated the two germline ends. The CDR3 DNA reads TGTGCTAGTGGTTTAAACTCTGGAAACACCATATATTTT. Translated, it gives CASGLNSGNTIYF.

The V gene is TRBV6-1, the J gene TRBJ2-1, with 8 bases identical to TRBD2. The CDR3 extends over 14 amino acids. Trimming removed 2 bases from V and 4 bases from J; junction bases left unmatched: 1. CDR1 is MNHNS, CDR2 SASEGT, per germline. The CDR3 protein is CASSEIAGYNEQFF. CDR3 bases: TGTGCCAGCAGTGAAATAGCGGGGTACAATGAGCAGTTCTTC.

The V and J genes are TRBV6-5 and TRBJ2-3; D tentatively reads TRBD1 or TRBD2 (5 bases each). CDR1 is MNHEY, CDR2 SVGAGI, per germline. CDR3 length: 12 residues. Between the trimmed V and J ends, which lost 4 bases and 6 bases, there was a span of 8 bases. Here the CDR3 DNA reads TGTGCCAGCAGTTTTTGGGGGGATACGCAGTATTTT. Residues: CASSFWGDTQYF.

This chain links TRBV5-4 with TRBJ2-7; D may be TRBD1 or TRBD2 (5 bases each). Trimming took 2 bases from V and 4 from J, leaving 13 bases between them. The CDR3 spans 14 residues. Germline V gene data show CDR1 as SGHNT and CDR2 as YYREEE (reference sequence). The CDR3 sequence: CASSFKGDGYEQYF. As DNA, the CDR3 is TGTGCCAGCAGCTTTAAAGGGGACGGGTACGAGCAGTACTTC.

This chain connects TRBV20-1 to TRBJ2-5; D gene uncertain. Deletions cut 6 bases from V and 4 bases from J, with 6 bases between. The CDR3 has 10 amino acids. CDR1 and CDR2 from the germline V gene are DFQATT and SNEGSKA (reference sequence). The CDR3 DNA is TGCAGTGCCCTTAGAGAGACCCAGTACTTC. Amino acids: CSALRETQYF.

The rearrangement uses TRBV6-6 and TRBJ2-7, with 9 bases aligning to TRBD1. The CDR3 is 14 amino acids. The germline V gene has CDR1 MNHNY and CDR2 SVGAGI (reference sequence). V lost 0 bases, J lost 6 bases, and 3 bases stayed unmatched. CDR3 sequence (DNA): TGTGCCAGCAGTTACTCTAGGACAGGGGTCGAGCAGTACTTC. This gives the protein CASSYSRTGVEQYF.

This chain uses TRBV19 with TRBJ1-3; 7 positions agree with TRBD1. V lost 8 bases and J lost 0; bases outside the gene matches: 7. The CDR3 has 15 amino acids. Germline V CDR1 and CDR2: LNHDA, SQIVND (reference sequence). The CDR3 DNA follows: TGTGCCAGTGGGGTGGGACAGCACTCTGGAAACACCATATATTTT. Residues: CASGVGQHSGNTIYF.

The chain carries TRBV6-6 and TRBJ2-5; 7 bases line up with TRBD2. V lost 2 bases, J lost 3 bases, and 9 bases stayed unmatched. This CDR3 has 16 amino acids. The V gene's germline CDR1 is MNHNY and CDR2 SVGAGI (reference sequence). As DNA, the CDR3 is TGTGCCAGCAGTTACCCCTTTGCGGGGACTAAAGAGACCCAGTACTTC. Its protein is CASSYPFAGTKETQYF.

The chain is built from TRBV5-3 and TRBJ2-7; D not certain. TRBV5-3 is an ORF, with its function uncertain. CDR3 size: 12 residues. V lost 2 bases and J 5 bases, leaving 8 bases between the germline ends. CDR3 DNA sequence: TGTGCCAGAAGCTTTGTCTGGGACGAGCAGTACTTC. Amino acid sequence: CARSFVWDEQYF.

The rearrangement uses TRBV27 and TRBJ1-6, with D tentatively TRBD1 (5 bases). This CDR3 has 17 amino acids. V lost 3 bases, J lost 14 bases, and 26 bases lay in between. Per germline, CDR1 MNHEY and CDR2 SMNVEV (reference sequence). The CDR3 coding sequence is TGTGCCAGCAGTTTTCGATGGTTGGGGCAGGGACTAGTTGCCCTCCACTTT. Encoded protein: CASSFRWLGQGLVALHF.

The chain couples TRBV5-1 to TRBJ1-2, with 10 nucleotides matching TRBD1. The CDR3 runs 14 residues. V was pared by 4 bases and J by 6 bases, with 6 bases of the junction left unmatched. Germline V gives CDR1 SGHRS, CDR2 YFSETQ. The CDR3 spells CASSGQTGGDGYTF. CDR3 in DNA: TGCGCCAGCAGCGGCCAGACAGGGGGCGATGGCTACACCTTC.

The chain carries TRBV4-1 and TRBJ1-1, with a possible D match to TRBD1 (5 bases). CDR3 length: 16 amino acids. Germline CDR1 MGHRA, CDR2 YSYEKL. V lost 1 base and J lost 6, with 18 bases in between. The CDR3 DNA sequence: TGCGCCAGCAGCCAAGCCCGAACGGGGGGTAGGGCTGAAGCTTTCTTT. It is translated as CASSQARTGGRAEAFF.

The chain has TRBV7-9 and TRBJ1-2; 7 bases agree with TRBD1. Germline V lookup: CDR1 SEHNR, CDR2 FQNEAQ (reference sequence). Losses at the gene ends were 5 bases for V and 0 bases for J; bases not matched to a gene: 6. CDR3 length: 15 amino acids. The CDR3 spells CASSPGGRANYGYTF. Here the CDR3 DNA reads TGTGCCAGCAGCCCAGGGGGGAGAGCTAACTATGGCTACACCTTC.

This chain uses TRBV2 with TRBJ2-5; TRBD2 agrees at 8 bases. V was clipped by 4 bases and J by 5 bases; unmatched bases: 15. There are 17 residues in the CDR3. CDR1 and CDR2 from the germline V gene are SNHLY and FYNNEI. For the CDR3, the DNA is TGTGCCAGCAGTGGGGCCGCAGGCGGGGGGCGTTACGAGACCCAGTACTTC. Encoded protein: CASSGAAGGGRYETQYF.

The chain has TRBV7-9 and TRBJ2-3, with 10 bases matching TRBD1. The V segment lost 3 bases and the J segment 6 bases; nucleotides outside the gene matches: 9. The length of the CDR3 is 16 residues. Germline CDR1 reads SEHNR; CDR2 reads FQNEAQ (reference sequence). The CDR3 loop reads CASSFLTGGESDTQYF. CDR3 in DNA: TGTGCCAGCAGCTTTCTGACAGGGGGCGAATCTGATACGCAGTATTTT.

This clone was picked up a small number of times. V usage is TRBV10-1 and J usage is TRBJ2-5; TRBD2 aligns across 7 bases. The germline V gene has CDR1 WNHNN and CDR2 SYGVQD (reference sequence). The CDR3 length is 16 residues. V lost 2 bases and J lost 6; bases outside the gene matches: 12. This CDR3 is CASSEGTAGNWKTQYF. CDR3 DNA sequence: TGCGCCAGCAGTGAGGGCACAGCGGGGAATTGGAAGACCCAGTACTTC.

The gene calls are TRBV2 and TRBJ2-3; D is tentatively TRBD1 or TRBD2 (5 bases each). Trimming shortened V by 2 bases and J by 4 bases, and 13 bases separated the two germline ends. The CDR3 covers 15 residues. In germline, CDR1 is SNHLY, CDR2 FYNNEI. In DNA form, the CDR3 reads TGTGCCAGCAGTGAACAGGGAGTTTCCCCAGATACGCAGTATTTT. Encoded protein: CASSEQGVSPDTQYF.

This sequence joins TRBV15 and TRBJ1-1, with unresolved D. The CDR3 extends over 14 amino acids. V dropped 1 base and J dropped 2 bases, with 8 bases sitting between them. The germline CDR1 and CDR2 sequences are LNHNV and YYDKDF (reference sequence). The CDR3, as DNA: TGTGCCACCAGCAGAGGACGCAGTAACACTGAAGCTTTCTTT. This translates into CATSRGRSNTEAFF.

The rearrangement joins TRBV18 to TRBJ2-5; 7 positions agree with TRBD2. This CDR3 has 16 amino acids. V lost 3 bases and J lost 5; bases outside the gene matches: 12. Germline V gene lookup returns CDR1 KGHSH and CDR2 LQKENI. The CDR3 DNA is TGTGCCAGCTCACCTCGGGACCCCACGGGAGGCGAGACCCAGTACTTC. This sequence encodes CASSPRDPTGGETQYF.

The chain joins TRBV4-1 to TRBJ1-2, with D possibly being TRBD1 (5 bases). The CDR3 is 13 amino acids. Trimming took 2 bases from V and 7 from J, leaving 11 bases between them. Germline CDR1 reads MGHRA; CDR2 reads YSYEKL. The CDR3 here is CASSQPGGTGYTF. The CDR3 bases are TGCGCCAGCAGCCAACCCGGGGGAACTGGCTACACCTTC.

The V and J genes are TRBV5-6 and TRBJ1-2; D remains unclear. Germline CDR1 is SGHDT and CDR2 is YYEEEE. The ends were cut back, 2 bases at V and 3 bases at J, with 5 bases in the middle. The CDR3 covers 12 residues. This CDR3 is CASSFRDYGYTF. CDR3 DNA: TGTGCCAGCAGCTTCCGGGACTATGGCTACACCTTC. The full variable domain, completed using reference TRBV5-6 and TRBJ1-2, is DAGVTQSPTHLIKTRGQQVTLRCSPKSGHDTVSWYQQALGQGPQFIFQYYEEEERQRGNFPDRFSGHQFPNYSSELNVNALLLGDSALYLCASSFRDYGYTFGSGTRLTVV.